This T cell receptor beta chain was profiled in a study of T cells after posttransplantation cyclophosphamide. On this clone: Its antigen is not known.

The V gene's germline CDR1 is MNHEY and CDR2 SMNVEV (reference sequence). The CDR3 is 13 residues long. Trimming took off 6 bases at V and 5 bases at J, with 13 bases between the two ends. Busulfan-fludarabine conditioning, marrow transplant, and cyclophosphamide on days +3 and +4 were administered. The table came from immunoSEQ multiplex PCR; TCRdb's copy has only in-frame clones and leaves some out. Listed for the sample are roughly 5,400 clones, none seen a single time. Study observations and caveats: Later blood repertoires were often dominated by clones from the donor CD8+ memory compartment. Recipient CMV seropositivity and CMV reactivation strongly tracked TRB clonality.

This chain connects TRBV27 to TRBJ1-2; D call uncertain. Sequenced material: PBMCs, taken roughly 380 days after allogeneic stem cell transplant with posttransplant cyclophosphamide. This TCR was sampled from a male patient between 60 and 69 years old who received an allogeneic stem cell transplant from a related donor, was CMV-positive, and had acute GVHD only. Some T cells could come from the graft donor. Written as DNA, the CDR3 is TGTGCCAGCAGAGACTCCTTTAAGTATGGCTACACCTTC. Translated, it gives CASRDSFKYGYTF.